The clone carrying this T cell receptor (beta chain) was counted a few times. These data are taken from a study of radiation and T cells in renal cell carcinoma. Time point of the sample: blood 4 weeks post-SBRT, at nephrectomy. Treatment defined: 15 Gy SBRT to primary tumor, nephrectomy 4 weeks later. Repertoires were generated with immunoSEQ multiplex PCR, while TCRdb's copy carries only in-frame clones and drops some. The table includes approximately 83,000 clones, just under 85% detected once. The CDR3 totals 15 residues. The V end lost 3 bases, the J end lost 0 bases, and 9 bases lay between the germline ends. CDR1 is GTSNPN and CDR2 is SVGIG in the germline V gene (reference sequence).

The chain employs TRBV30 and TRBJ1-6, with unresolved D. The sample was blood, taken from a patient whose treatment included radiotherapy and nephrectomy. This receptor was taken from a man between 50 and 59 years old with renal cell carcinoma. CDR3 region: CAWRQDSSYNSPLHF. CDR3 nucleotide sequence: TGTGCCTGGAGGCAGGATAGCTCCTATAATTCACCCCTCCACTTT.